This T cell receptor (beta chain) is from a study of glioma-infiltrating T cells after dendritic cell vaccination. The CDR3 extends over 20 amino acids. V was pared by 0 bases and J by 1 base, with 10 bases of the junction left unmatched. Per the germline V gene, CDR1 is MNHNS and CDR2 is SASEGT. Regarding the study as a whole: Complete blood and tumor specimen sets were limited to few patients. TCR clonality showed no direct relationship with survival.

As for this clone: Its antigen is still unknown.

Sequencing was performed with immunoSEQ multiplex PCR; in TCRdb, only in-frame clones are kept and a portion is missing. This sample has fewer than 100,000 clones, with approximately 90% found just once. The sample in question was blood, obtained before dendritic cell vaccination. The chain is built from TRBV6-1 and TRBJ2-5, with 14 bases matching TRBD2. The receptor comes from a human donor with glioblastoma. CDR3 sequence: CASSEALPGLAGASQETQYF. The CDR3 coding sequence is TGTGCCAGCAGTGAAGCACTCCCGGGACTAGCGGGGGCCTCCCAAGAGACCCAGTACTTC.